This T cell receptor (beta chain) was captured by sequencing in a study of vaccination and CD4 T cells after COVID-19. This clonotype was observed a single time. The antigen is undetermined. Researchers used the Oncomine TCR Beta short-read assay to sequence DNA from cultured CD4+ T cells. MiXCR was run by TCRdb on the PCR reads, yielding one entry per CDR3 protein. This sample yields fewer than 15,000 distinct CDR3 sequences, of which roughly 30% are seen a single time; around 10% belongs to the top ten. Treatment specified: roughly 10-day PBMC culture with coronavirus spike peptide pools or control peptides (ViraFEST assay). With 9.5 to 10 ug/ml peptide pools and roughly 9.2 IU/ml IL-2, PBMCs were cultured at a few million per well. CD4+ T cells were isolated by negative selection after 10 days of culture. Findings and caveats of the study: Median counts of SARS-CoV-2-reactive clonotypes increased from about 20 to 38; this difference was not significant.

Trimming removed 1 base from V and 4 bases from J; junction bases left unmatched: 15. Germline V gives CDR1 DFQATT, CDR2 SNEGSKA (reference sequence). This CDR3 has 17 amino acids. Material: CD4+ T cells from blood, cultured in vitro. This clonotype was sampled from a human donor who had recovered from COVID-19. The chain links TRBV20-1 to TRBJ1-2; TRBD1 matches at 7 bases. CDR3 DNA: TGCAGTGCTAGAGCTCCTCAGACAGGGCACCCCATCTATGGCTACACCTTC. This encodes CSARAPQTGHPIYGYTF.